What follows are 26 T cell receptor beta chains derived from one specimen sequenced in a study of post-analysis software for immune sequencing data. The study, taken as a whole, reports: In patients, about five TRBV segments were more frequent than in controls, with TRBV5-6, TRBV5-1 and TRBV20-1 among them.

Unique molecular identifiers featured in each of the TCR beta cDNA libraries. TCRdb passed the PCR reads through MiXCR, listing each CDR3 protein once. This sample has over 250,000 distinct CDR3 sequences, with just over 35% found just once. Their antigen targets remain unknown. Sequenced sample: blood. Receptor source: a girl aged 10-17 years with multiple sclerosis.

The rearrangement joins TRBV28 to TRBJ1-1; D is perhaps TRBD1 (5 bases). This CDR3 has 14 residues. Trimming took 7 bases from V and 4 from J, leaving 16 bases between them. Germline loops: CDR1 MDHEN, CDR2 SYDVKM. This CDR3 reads CASTLGQGTTEAFF. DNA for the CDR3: TGTGCCAGCACTCTAGGGCAGGGTACCACTGAAGCTTTCTTT.

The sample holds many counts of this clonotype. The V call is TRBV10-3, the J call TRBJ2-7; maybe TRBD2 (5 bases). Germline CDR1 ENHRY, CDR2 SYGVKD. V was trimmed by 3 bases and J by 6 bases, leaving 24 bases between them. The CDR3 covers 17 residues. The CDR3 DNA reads TGTGCCATCAGTGACTTATTGGAGACTATCCTTACTGGCGAGCAGTACTTC. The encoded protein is CAISDLLETILTGEQYF.

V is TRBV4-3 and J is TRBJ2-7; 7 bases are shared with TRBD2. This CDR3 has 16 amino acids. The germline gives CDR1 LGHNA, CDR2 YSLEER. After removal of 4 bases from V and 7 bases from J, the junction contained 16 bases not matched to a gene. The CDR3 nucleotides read TGCGCCAGCAGCCCCAGACCCAGCGGGATTACTAGGGAGCAGTACTTC. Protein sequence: CASSPRPSGITREQYF.

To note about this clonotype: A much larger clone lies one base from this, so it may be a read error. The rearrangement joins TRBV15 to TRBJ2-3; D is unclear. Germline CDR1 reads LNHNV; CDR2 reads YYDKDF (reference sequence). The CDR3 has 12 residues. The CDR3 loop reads CATSRRSDTRYF. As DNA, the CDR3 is TGTGCCACCAGCCGTCGATCAGATACGCGGTATTTT.

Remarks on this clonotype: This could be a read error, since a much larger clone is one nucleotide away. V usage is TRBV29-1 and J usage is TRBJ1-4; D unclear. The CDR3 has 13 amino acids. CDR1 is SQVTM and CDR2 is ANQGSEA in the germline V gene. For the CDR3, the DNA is TGCAGCGTTCGGCATGCAACTAGTGAAAAACTGTTTTTT. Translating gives CSVRHATSEKLFF.

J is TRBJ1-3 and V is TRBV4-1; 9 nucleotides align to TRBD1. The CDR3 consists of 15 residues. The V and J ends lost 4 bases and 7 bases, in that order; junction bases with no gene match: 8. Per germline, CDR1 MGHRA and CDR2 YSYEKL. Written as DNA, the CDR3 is TGCGCCAGCAGCCTCGGGACAGGGCTAACCAACACCATATATTTT. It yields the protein CASSLGTGLTNTIYF.

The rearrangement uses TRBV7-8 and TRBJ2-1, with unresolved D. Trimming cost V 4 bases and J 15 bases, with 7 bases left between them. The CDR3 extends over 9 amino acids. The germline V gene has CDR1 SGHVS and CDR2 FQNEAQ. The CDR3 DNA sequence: TGTGCCAGCAGCTGGCCGATGTTCTTC. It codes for CASSWPMFF.

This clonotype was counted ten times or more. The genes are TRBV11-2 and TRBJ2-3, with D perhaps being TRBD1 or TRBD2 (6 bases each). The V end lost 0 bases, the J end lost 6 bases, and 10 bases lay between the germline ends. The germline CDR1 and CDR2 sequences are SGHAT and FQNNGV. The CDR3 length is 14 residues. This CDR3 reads CASSLDGGPDTQYF. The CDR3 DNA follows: TGTGCCAGCAGCTTAGATGGGGGGCCCGATACGCAGTATTTT.

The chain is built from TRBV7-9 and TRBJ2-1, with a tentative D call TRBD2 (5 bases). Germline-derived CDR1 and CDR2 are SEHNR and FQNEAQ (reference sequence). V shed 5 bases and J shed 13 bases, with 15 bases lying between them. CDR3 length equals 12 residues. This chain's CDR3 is CASSPPGETQFF. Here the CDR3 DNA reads TGTGCCAGCAGCCCTCCTGGGGAGACCCAGTTCTTC.

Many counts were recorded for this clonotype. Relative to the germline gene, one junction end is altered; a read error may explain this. This CDR3 reads CASNLGAAVEAQYF. Here the CDR3 DNA reads TGTGCCAGCAACTTGGGGGCAGCCGTGGAGGCCCAGTACTTC. This rearrangement joins TRBV5-5 to TRBJ2-5, with D possibly being TRBD1 (6 bases). CDR1 is SGHKS, CDR2 YYEKEE, per germline (reference sequence). The CDR3 has 14 residues. The full variable domain, completed using reference TRBV5-5 and TRBJ2-5, is DAGVTQSPTHLIKTRGQQVTLRCSPISGHKSVSWYQQVLGQGPQFIFQYYEKEERGRGNFPDRFSARQFPNYSSELNVNALLLGDSALYLCASNLGAAVEAQYFGPGTRLLVL.

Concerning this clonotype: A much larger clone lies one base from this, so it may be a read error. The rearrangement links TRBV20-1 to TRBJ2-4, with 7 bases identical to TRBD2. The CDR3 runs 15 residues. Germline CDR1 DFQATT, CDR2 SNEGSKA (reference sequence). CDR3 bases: TGCAGTGCTAGAGCTAGCGGTGGAGCCAAAACCATTCAGTACTTC. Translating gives CSARASGGAKTIQYF.

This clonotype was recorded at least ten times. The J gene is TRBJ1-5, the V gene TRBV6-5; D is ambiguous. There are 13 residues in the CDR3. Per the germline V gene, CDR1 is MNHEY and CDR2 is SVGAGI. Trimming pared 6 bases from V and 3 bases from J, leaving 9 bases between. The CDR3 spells CASSETVNQPQHF. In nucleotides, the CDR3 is TGTGCCAGCAGCGAAACAGTCAATCAGCCCCAGCATTTT.

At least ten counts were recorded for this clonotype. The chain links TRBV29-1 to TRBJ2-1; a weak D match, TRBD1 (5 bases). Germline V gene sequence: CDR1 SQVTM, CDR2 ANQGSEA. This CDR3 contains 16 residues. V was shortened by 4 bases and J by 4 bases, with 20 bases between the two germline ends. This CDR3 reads CSVGGAHGAQYNEQFF. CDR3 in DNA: TGCAGCGTTGGTGGGGCCCACGGAGCCCAATACAATGAGCAGTTCTTC.

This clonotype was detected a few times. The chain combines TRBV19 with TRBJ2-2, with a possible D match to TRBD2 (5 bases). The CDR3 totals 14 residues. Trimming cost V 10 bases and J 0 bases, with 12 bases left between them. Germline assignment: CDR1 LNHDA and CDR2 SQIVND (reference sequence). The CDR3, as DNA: TGTGCCACCCGCGGGTGGTCGAACACCGGGGAGCTGTTTTTT. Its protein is CATRGWSNTGELFF.

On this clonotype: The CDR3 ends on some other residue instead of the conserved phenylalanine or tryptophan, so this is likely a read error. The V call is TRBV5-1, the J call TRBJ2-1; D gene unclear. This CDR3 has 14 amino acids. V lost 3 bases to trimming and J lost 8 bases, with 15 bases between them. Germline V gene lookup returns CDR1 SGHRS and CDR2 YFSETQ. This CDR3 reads CASSSDRNFDEQFV. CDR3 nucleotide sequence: TGCGCCAGCAGCTCGGATCGAAACTTTGATGAGCAGTTCGTC.

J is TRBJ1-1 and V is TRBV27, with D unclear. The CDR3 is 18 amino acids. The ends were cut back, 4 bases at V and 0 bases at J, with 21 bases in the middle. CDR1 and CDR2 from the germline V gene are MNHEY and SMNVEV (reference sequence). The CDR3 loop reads CASSCSGSSRAMNTEAFF. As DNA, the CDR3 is TGTGCCAGCAGTTGTTCGGGGAGCAGTCGGGCGATGAACACTGAAGCTTTCTTT.

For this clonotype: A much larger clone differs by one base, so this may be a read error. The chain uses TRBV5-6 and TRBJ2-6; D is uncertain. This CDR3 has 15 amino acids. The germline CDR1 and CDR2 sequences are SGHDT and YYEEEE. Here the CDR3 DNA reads TGTGCCAGCAGCTTGAGGCAATTTGGGACCAACGTCCTGACTTTC. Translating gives CASSLRQFGTNVLTF.

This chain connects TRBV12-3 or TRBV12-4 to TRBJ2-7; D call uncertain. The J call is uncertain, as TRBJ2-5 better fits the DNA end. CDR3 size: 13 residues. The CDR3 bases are TGTGCCAGCAGTGATGCCGGGCGCAGGACCCAGTACTTC. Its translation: CASSDAGRRTQYF.

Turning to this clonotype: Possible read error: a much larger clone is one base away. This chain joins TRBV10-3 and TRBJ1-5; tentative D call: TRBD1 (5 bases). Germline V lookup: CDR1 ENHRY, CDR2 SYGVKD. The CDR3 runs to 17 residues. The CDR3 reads CAINGPGTDYSYQPQHF. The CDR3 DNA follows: TGTGCCATCAATGGCCCCGGGACGGATTATAGCTATCAGCCCCAGCATTTT.

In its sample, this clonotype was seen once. The CDR3 nucleotides read TGCAGTGCTAGAGATACCAGGAGCTCCTACGAGCAGTACTTC. It yields the protein CSARDTRSSYEQYF. This chain joins TRBV20-1 and TRBJ2-7, with D uncertain. The ends were cut back, 0 bases at V and 0 bases at J, with 9 bases in the middle. This CDR3 is built from 14 residues. Germline V gene data show CDR1 as DFQATT and CDR2 as SNEGSKA (reference sequence).

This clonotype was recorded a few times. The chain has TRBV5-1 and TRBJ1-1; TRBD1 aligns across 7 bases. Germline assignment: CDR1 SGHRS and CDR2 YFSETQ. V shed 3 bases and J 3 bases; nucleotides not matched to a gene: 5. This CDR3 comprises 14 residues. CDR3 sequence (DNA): TGCGCCAGCAGCTCTCAGGGGGGGGACACTGAAGCTTTCTTT. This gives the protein CASSSQGGDTEAFF.

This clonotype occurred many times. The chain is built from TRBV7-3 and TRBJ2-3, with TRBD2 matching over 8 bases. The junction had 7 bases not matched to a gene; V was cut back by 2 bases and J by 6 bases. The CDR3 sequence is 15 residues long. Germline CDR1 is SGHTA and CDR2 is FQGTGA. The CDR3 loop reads CASSLSSGRFDTQYF. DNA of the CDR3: TGTGCCAGCAGCTTATCCAGCGGGAGATTCGATACGCAGTATTTT.

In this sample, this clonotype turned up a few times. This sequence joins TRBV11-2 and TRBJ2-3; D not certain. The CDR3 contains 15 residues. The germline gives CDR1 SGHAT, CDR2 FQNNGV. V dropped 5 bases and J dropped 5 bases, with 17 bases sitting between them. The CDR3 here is CASSLCQRMGDTQYF. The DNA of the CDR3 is TGTGCCAGCAGCCTCTGCCAACGGATGGGAGATACGCAGTATTTT.

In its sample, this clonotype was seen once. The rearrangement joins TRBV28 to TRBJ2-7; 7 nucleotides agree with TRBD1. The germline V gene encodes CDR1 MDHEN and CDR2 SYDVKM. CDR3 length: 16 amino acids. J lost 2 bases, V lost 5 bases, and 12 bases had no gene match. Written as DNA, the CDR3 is TGTGCCAGCAGTGCCGTGACAGGGAAAGTCCCCTACGAGCAGTACTTC. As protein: CASSAVTGKVPYEQYF.

The CDR3 spells CASSPLGKEQFF. Here the CDR3 DNA reads TGTGCCAGCTCACCACTCGGCAAGGAGCAGTTCTTC. The genes are TRBV18 and TRBJ2-1; D is uncertain. V was pared by 1 base and J by 10 bases, with 8 bases between. Germline V gene data show CDR1 as KGHSH and CDR2 as LQKENI. The CDR3 sequence is 12 residues long.

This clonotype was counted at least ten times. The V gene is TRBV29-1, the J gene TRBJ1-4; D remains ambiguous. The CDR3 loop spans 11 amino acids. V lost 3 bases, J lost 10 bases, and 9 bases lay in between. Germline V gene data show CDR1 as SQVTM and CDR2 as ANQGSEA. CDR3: CSVEKGRKLFF. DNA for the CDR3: TGCAGCGTTGAGAAGGGTCGAAAACTGTTTTTT.